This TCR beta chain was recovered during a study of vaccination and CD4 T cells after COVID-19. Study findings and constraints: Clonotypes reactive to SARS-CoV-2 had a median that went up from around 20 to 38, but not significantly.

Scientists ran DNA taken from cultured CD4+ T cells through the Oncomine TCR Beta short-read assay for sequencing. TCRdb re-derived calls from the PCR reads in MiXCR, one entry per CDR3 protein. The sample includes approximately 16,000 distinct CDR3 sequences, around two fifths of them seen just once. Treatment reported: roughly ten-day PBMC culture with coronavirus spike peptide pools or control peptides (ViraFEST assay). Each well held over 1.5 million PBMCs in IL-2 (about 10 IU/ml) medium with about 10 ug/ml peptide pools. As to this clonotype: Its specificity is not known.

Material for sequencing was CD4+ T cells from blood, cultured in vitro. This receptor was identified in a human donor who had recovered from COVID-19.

The CDR3 DNA sequence: TGTGCCAGCTCACCAATGGGGACAGGCTACGAGCAGTACTTC. Translated, it gives CASSPMGTGYEQYF. The chain employs TRBV18 and TRBJ2-7, with 8 bases that match TRBD1. Germline CDR1 KGHSH, CDR2 LQKENI. The V segment lost 2 bases and the J segment 3 bases; nucleotides outside the gene matches: 3. This CDR3 region has 14 residues.